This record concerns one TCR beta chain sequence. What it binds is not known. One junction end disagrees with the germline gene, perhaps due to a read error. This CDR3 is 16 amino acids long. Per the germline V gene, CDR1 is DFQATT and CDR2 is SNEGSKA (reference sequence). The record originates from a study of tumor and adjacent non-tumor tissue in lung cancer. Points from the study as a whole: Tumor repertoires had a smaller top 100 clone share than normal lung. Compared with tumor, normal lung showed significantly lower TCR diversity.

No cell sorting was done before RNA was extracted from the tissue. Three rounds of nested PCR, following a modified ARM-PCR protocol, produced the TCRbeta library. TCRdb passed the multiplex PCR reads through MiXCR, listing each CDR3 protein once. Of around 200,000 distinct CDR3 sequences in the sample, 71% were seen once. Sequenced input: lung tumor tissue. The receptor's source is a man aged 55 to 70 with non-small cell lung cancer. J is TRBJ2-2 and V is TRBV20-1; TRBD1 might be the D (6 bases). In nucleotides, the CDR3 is TGCAGTACTAGAGACCTAAAGGGGGCGAACACCGGGGAGCTGTTTTTT. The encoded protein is CSTRDLKGANTGELFF.